This T cell receptor (beta chain) was identified in a study of regulatory T cells in long-lasting Graves disease. Study-wide points: Segments TRBV28, TRBJ1-2 and TRBJ2-5 showed preferential usage in persistent disease. Persistent Graves' patients showed less TCR diversity than newly diagnosed patients showed.

This clonotype came up many times. What it recognizes is unknown. Germline CDR1 MDHEN, CDR2 SYDVKM. This CDR3 has 16 amino acids. J lost 2 bases, V lost 3 bases, and 4 bases had no gene match. Sample time point: persistent/refractory GD, antithyroid drugs over 5 years with positive TRAb. From PBMCs, RNA was extracted and then used to make the TCR library. The authors drew 7.5 to 10 milliliters of peripheral blood into EDTA tubes. Building the TCR beta libraries relied on iRepertoire HTBI primers, and CDR3 regions underwent Arm-PCR. As processed by the authors: About 60 TRBV and 11 to 15 TRBJ segments were identified across samples. TCRdb ran MiXCR on the multiplex PCR reads and lists one entry per CDR3 protein. For this entry, the V and J calls and clone size follow TCRdb and not the study's own pipeline. This repertoire shows 300,000 to 350,000 distinct CDR3 sequences, around 19% found once; its top ten account for 29%.

The specimen comprised peripheral blood mononuclear cells (PBMCs), sampled when the disease was refractory, from a patient treated with antithyroid drugs. The V gene is TRBV28, the J gene TRBJ1-5; 10 bases are a match to TRBD1. The sequence came from a female donor with Graves disease. CDR3 bases: TGTGCCAGCAGTTTTCTGGGGACAGGGGGCAATCAGCCCCAGCATTTT. Protein product: CASSFLGTGGNQPQHF.